These 11 T cell receptor beta chains were sequenced from one sample in a study of CD8+ T cells in alopecia areata. As the sequencing template, cDNA was produced by extracting RNA and reverse transcribing it. Method: immunoSEQ multiplex PCR; TCRdb's copy keeps in-frame clones and lacks some. Among about 150,000 clones, around 54% were seen once, and the ten largest hold approximately 4.8%. Material for sequencing was CD4+ T cells sorted from blood. The source of these receptors is a human donor in good health.

V usage is TRBV27 and J usage is TRBJ2-3, with 13 bases lining up with TRBD2. The CDR3 covers 14 residues. CDR1 MNHEY and CDR2 SMNVEV come from the germline V gene (reference sequence). V lost 6 bases to trimming and J lost 7 bases; unmatched junction nucleotides: 4. This CDR3 reads CASRLAGGRYTQYF. The CDR3 nucleotides are TGTGCCAGCAGACTAGCGGGAGGGCGATATACGCAGTATTTT.

V usage is TRBV5-1 and J usage is TRBJ2-1; D remains ambiguous. Germline-derived CDR1 and CDR2 are SGHRS and YFSETQ. CDR3 length: 12 residues. The germline V and J ends were trimmed by 3 bases and 6 bases, with 7 bases remaining between them. DNA of the CDR3: TGCGCCAGCAGCTCCGTCCGCAATGAGCAGTTCTTC. Its protein product is CASSSVRNEQFF.

This clone was counted only a few times. The rearrangement links TRBV29-1 to TRBJ2-1; no firm D call. Germline CDR1 is SQVTM and CDR2 is ANQGSEA. The CDR3 length is 14 residues. Trimming stripped 8 bases from V and 0 bases from J, with 14 bases between. The CDR3 protein is CSTGTGSSYNEQFF. The DNA of the CDR3 is TGCAGCACCGGCACCGGCAGCTCCTACAATGAGCAGTTCTTC.

This clone has more than one count but fewer than ten. The CDR3 DNA is TGTGCCTGGAAGAGAGGGGAGCCTCCGGGGGGCTACACCTTC. Protein sequence: CAWKRGEPPGGYTF. This chain links TRBV30 with TRBJ1-2, with D perhaps matching TRBD1 (5 bases). This CDR3 comprises 14 residues. CDR1 and CDR2 (germline): GTSNPN, SVGIG (reference sequence). V was cut by 4 bases and J by 8 bases, with 20 bases left in between.

This sequence joins TRBV6-1 and TRBJ1-5, with 12 bases matching TRBD1. V shed 6 bases, J shed 6 bases, and the junction held 6 bases outside the gene matches. The germline gives CDR1 MNHNS, CDR2 SASEGT. This CDR3 spans 15 amino acids. The CDR3 spells CASRGQGALGQPQHF. The DNA for the CDR3 is TGTGCCAGCAGGGGACAGGGGGCGCTCGGTCAGCCCCAGCATTTT.

The chain joins TRBV30 to TRBJ1-1; D possibly corresponds to TRBD1 (5 bases). Germline assignment: CDR1 GTSNPN and CDR2 SVGIG (reference sequence). The V and J ends lost 5 bases and 4 bases respectively, with 17 bases between them. The CDR3 consists of 14 residues. The CDR3 DNA sequence: TGTGCCTGGGGGTCTCCAGGGTTATCCACTGAAGCTTTCTTT. Amino acids: CAWGSPGLSTEAFF.

CDR3 nucleotide sequence: TGTGCCAGCAGCCCGCAAGTGAACACTGAAGCTTTCTTT. Its translation: CASSPQVNTEAFF. The chain carries TRBV11-2 and TRBJ1-1; D uncertain. The CDR3 has 13 residues. Trimming left V 5 bases short and J 0 bases short, with 7 bases between. The germline CDR1 and CDR2 sequences are SGHAT and FQNNGV.

The J gene is TRBJ2-7, the V gene TRBV18; D is tentatively TRBD1 or TRBD2 (6 bases each). V lost 1 base, J lost 3 bases, and 13 bases lay in between. The CDR3 is 15 residues long. Germline V lookup: CDR1 KGHSH, CDR2 LQKENI. The CDR3 sequence: CASSPRGARFYEQYF. The CDR3 coding sequence is TGTGCCAGCTCACCACGGGGGGCCCGTTTCTACGAGCAGTACTTC.

The V gene is TRBV6-1, the J gene TRBJ2-2, with TRBD1 as a possible D gene (5 bases). Germline assignment: CDR1 MNHNS and CDR2 SASEGT. V shed 4 bases and J shed 6 bases, with 15 bases lying between them. The CDR3 runs to 15 residues. CDR3 coding DNA: TGTGCCAGCAGTGTCTTCAGGGTCACGGCCGGGGAGCTGTTTTTT. This encodes CASSVFRVTAGELFF.

On this clone itself: This same CDR3 is encoded by further DNA sequences in the sample. This sequence joins TRBV29-1 and TRBJ1-2; no reliable D call. Trimming pared 4 bases from V and 2 bases from J, leaving 5 bases between. The CDR3 has 11 amino acids. Germline values: CDR1 SQVTM, CDR2 ANQGSEA. The DNA of the CDR3 is TGCAGCGTTGCAGAGAACTATGGCTACACCTTC. Translation gives CSVAENYGYTF. Filled out from reference TRBV29-1 and TRBJ1-2, the complete variable domain reads SAVISQKPSRDICQRGTSLTIQCQVDSQVTMMFWYRQQPGQSLTLIATANQGSEATYESGFVIDKFPISRPNLTFSTLTVSNMSPEDSSIYLCSVAENYGYTFGSGTRLTVV.

This clone showed up just a few times. This chain connects TRBV29-1 to TRBJ2-5, with D unresolved. The CDR3 has 11 amino acids. V was shortened by 2 bases and J by 5 bases, with 6 bases between the two germline ends. Germline V gene sequence: CDR1 SQVTM, CDR2 ANQGSEA. The CDR3 here is CSVELGETQYF. DNA for the CDR3: TGCAGCGTTGAACTGGGGGAGACCCAGTACTTC.